The entry that follows covers one TCR beta chain sequence. The antigen remains unidentified. At the deep level, the assay was run. Profiled with immunoSEQ multiplex PCR; TCRdb holds only in-frame clones, not every one. The table has hundreds of thousands of clones, approximately 79% seen once. The data belong to a study of shared clonotypes between healthy human individuals. Across the study: Each donor had three CD4 naive, three CD4 memory, two CD8 naive and one CD8 memory plate. Findings and limits, study-wide: Larger richness was generally estimated for naive than memory subsets. Investigators collected only blood, and repertoires in tissues likely differ.

The CDR3 is made up of 13 amino acids. Germline CDR1 reads WSHSY; CDR2 reads SAAADI. V lost 8 bases and J 6 bases, leaving 13 bases between the germline ends. Sequencing used memory CD4+ T cells sorted from blood. Stated subset: CD45RA-negative fraction. J is TRBJ2-2 and V is TRBV10-2; D may match TRBD1 or TRBD2 (5 bases each). This TCR came from a man younger than 45 in good health. In DNA form, the CDR3 reads TGCGCCAGCCGCTCGCAGGGAGCCGGGGAGCTGTTTTTT. Translation gives CASRSQGAGELFF.